The table lists the clone carrying this T cell receptor beta chain with a count of one. Its antigen remains unidentified. This sample was taken from a study of OX40 agonist ivuxolimab in advanced cancers. Across the study: Ivuxolimab is a fully human IgG2 antibody that activates OX40 (CD134). Patients assigned to dose escalation were diagnosed with hepatocellular carcinoma, melanoma, renal cell or head and neck cancer.

Assay used: immunoSEQ multiplex PCR; TCRdb lists only in-frame clones, some missing. The profile shows just over 45,000 clones, just under 95% of them singletons. Findings of the study overall: Averaging showed that CD8+ T cells had more expanded clones than CD4+ did.

In germline, CDR1 is LGHNA, CDR2 YNFKEQ. This CDR3 spans 18 amino acids. The V end lost 0 bases, the J end lost 0 bases, and 16 bases lay between the germline ends. The material sequenced was CD4+ or CD8+ T cells sorted from blood, taken in a trial of the OX40 agonist ivuxolimab. The J gene is TRBJ2-3, the V gene TRBV4-2; the D gene is possibly TRBD2 (5 bases). The sequence came from an adult with an advanced solid tumor such as melanoma, head and neck, liver or kidney cancer. This chain's CDR3 is CASSQDRASGGSTDTQYF. The CDR3 DNA reads TGTGCCAGCAGCCAAGACCGAGCCAGTGGAGGTAGCACAGATACGCAGTATTTT.